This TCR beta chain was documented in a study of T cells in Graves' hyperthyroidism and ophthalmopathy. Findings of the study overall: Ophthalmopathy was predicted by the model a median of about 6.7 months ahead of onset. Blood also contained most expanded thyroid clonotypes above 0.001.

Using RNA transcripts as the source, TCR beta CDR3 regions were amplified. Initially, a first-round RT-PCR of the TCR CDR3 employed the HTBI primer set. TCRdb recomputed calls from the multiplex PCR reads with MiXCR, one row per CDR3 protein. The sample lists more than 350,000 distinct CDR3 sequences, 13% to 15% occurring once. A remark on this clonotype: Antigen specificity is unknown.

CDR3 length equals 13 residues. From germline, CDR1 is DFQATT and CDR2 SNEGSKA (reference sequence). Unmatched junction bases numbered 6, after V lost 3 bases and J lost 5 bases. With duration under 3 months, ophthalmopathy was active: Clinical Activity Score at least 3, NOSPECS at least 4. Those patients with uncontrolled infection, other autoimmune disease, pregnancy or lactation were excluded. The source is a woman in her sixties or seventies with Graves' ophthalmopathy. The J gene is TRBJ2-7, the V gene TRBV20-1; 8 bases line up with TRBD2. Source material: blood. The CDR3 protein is CSASVSGRHEQYF. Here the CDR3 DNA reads TGCAGTGCTAGCGTCAGCGGGAGACACGAGCAGTACTTC.